This record concerns one T cell receptor (beta chain) sequence. This entry belongs to a study of cytomegalovirus exposure and HLA in healthy donors. The PCR used 60 Vbeta and 13 Jbeta primers. Generated by immunoSEQ multiplex PCR, the TCRdb table keeps only in-frame clones and is missing some. In the table there are around 220,000 clones, over 75% of which are singletons. From germline, CDR1 is MDHEN and CDR2 SYDVKM. The CDR3 consists of 16 residues. Trimming took 2 bases from V and 3 from J, leaving 13 bases between them. Every donor was a healthy person donating bone marrow. Sampled while nominally healthy, donors likely had unrecorded immune exposures.

The sample was PBMCs. V is TRBV28 and J is TRBJ1-4; weak D call: TRBD1 (6 bases). This TCR came from a young man in good health and CMV-seronegative. The CDR3 region is CASSLGGRGANEKLFF. CDR3 in DNA: TGTGCCAGCAGTTTAGGGGGCAGGGGAGCTAATGAAAAACTGTTTTTT. The full variable domain, completed using reference TRBV28 and TRBJ1-4, is DVKVTQSSRYLVKRTGEKVFLECVQDMDHENMFWYRQDPGLGLRLIYFSYDVKMKEKGDIPEGYSVSREKKERFSLILESASTNQTSMYLCASSLGGRGANEKLFFGSGTQLSVL.